Listed here are 18 T cell receptor beta chains from one sample, sequenced in a study of T cells after yellow fever vaccination (dated by TCRdb to about 2019). The sample's treatment or condition label is to be understood as: live attenuated yellow fever vaccine strain. Library method: 5' RACE. Instrument used: Illumina HiSeq 2500. The public reads were reprocessed in TCRdb via fastp at Q25 and MiXCR, keeping in-frame beta chains. Each entry is one CDR3 protein sequence, shown with its most common DNA and genes. This sample has 60,000 or so distinct CDR3 sequences in its table, and more than 5.5% of those were observed once. Of the sample, around 44% is held by the ten largest clones. The starting material was CD8+ T cells sorted from PBMCs, obtained on the day of the first yellow fever vaccination. The source is a man aged 18 to 29 who received the YFV17D yellow fever vaccine.

Notes on this clonotype: Just one base apart from a much larger clone, this may be a read error. The gene calls are TRBV4-1 and TRBJ1-2; D is undetermined. There are 14 residues in the CDR3. Germline V gene data show CDR1 as MGHRA and CDR2 as YSYEKL. V gave up 6 bases and J gave up 0 bases, with 11 bases separating them. The CDR3 DNA is TGCGCCAGCAGACCAAACGGGGCTAACTATGGCTACACCTTC. Residues: CASRPNGANYGYTF.

This clonotype was recorded a few times. V gene TRBV11-2 combines with J gene TRBJ2-2; no reliable D call. Germline values: CDR1 SGHAT, CDR2 FQNNGV. Trimming took off 0 bases at V and 7 bases at J, with 27 bases between the two ends. This CDR3 spans 20 amino acids. The CDR3: CASSLDSRRVLLTPHGELFF. Here the CDR3 DNA reads TGTGCCAGCAGCTTAGATTCGAGAAGGGTCCTTCTAACCCCCCACGGGGAGCTGTTTTTT.

There are many counts of this clonotype. This chain joins TRBV27 and TRBJ2-1; D uncertain. There are 14 residues in the CDR3. Germline V gives CDR1 MNHEY, CDR2 SMNVEV (reference sequence). The V and J ends lost 6 bases and 0 bases respectively, with 9 bases between them. Here the CDR3 DNA reads TGTGCCAGCAGCCCGGAAATCTCCTACAATGAGCAGTTCTTC. As protein: CASSPEISYNEQFF.

The chain combines TRBV3-1 with TRBJ2-3; 9 nucleotides align to TRBD2. This CDR3 is built from 16 residues. Germline V gene data show CDR1 as LGHDT and CDR2 as YNNKEL (reference sequence). The CDR3 loop is CVSGFLIAGGTDTQYF. CDR3 nucleotides: TGTGTCAGTGGTTTCCTCATAGCGGGGGGCACAGATACGCAGTATTTT.

This clonotype was seen more than once but under ten times. The J gene is TRBJ2-2, the V gene TRBV20-1, with D possibly being TRBD1 or TRBD2 (7 bases each). Trimming cost V 6 bases and J 2 bases, with 25 bases left between them. The CDR3 extends over 18 amino acids. The germline V gene has CDR1 DFQATT and CDR2 SNEGSKA (reference sequence). The CDR3 here is CSAPVAGGGLYNTGELFF. CDR3 DNA: TGCAGTGCCCCCGTCGCAGGGGGGGGCCTGTATAACACCGGGGAGCTGTTTTTT.

This clonotype was recorded a few times. This chain connects TRBV4-1 to TRBJ2-2, with 10 nucleotides matching TRBD1. Trimming removed 4 bases from V and 4 bases from J; junction bases left unmatched: 3. From germline, CDR1 is MGHRA and CDR2 YSYEKL. The CDR3 is 15 residues long. The CDR3 region is CASSPRDRGTGELFF. CDR3 DNA sequence: TGCGCCAGCAGCCCGCGGGACAGGGGCACCGGGGAGCTGTTTTTT.

This chain joins TRBV6-2 or TRBV6-3 and TRBJ1-5; D is unresolved. V lost 6 bases, J lost 3 bases, and 12 bases lay in between. This CDR3 is 14 amino acids long. Germline-derived CDR1 and CDR2 are MNHEY and SVGEGT. In DNA, the CDR3 is TGTGCCAGCAGGGGGTCAAGAACCAATCAGCCCCAGCATTTT. It specifies CASRGSRTNQPQHF.

In this sample, this clonotype turned up many times. The CDR3 DNA reads TGTGCCAGCAGGCCTCTAGCGGGGGGCCGGGAGACCCAGTACTTC. Translation gives CASRPLAGGRETQYF. The chain couples TRBV2 to TRBJ2-5, with 11 bases fitting TRBD2. The junction had 8 bases not matched to a gene; V was cut back by 6 bases and J by 5 bases. Germline CDR1 SNHLY, CDR2 FYNNEI. This CDR3 is 15 amino acids long.

This clonotype was counted a few times. This chain uses TRBV9 with TRBJ1-4; tentatively, D is TRBD1 (5 bases). Germline V gene data show CDR1 as SGDLS and CDR2 as YYNGEE. The V gene lost 3 bases and the J gene lost 6 bases, with 9 bases spanning the gap. The CDR3 covers 13 residues. In DNA form, the CDR3 reads TGTGCCAGCAGCGCCGGGACGGATGAAAAACTGTTTTTT. Amino acids: CASSAGTDEKLFF.

The V call is TRBV20-1, the J call TRBJ2-7; D might be TRBD1 (7 bases). V was clipped by 4 bases and J by 6 bases, with 28 bases between them. The CDR3 totals 17 residues. Germline lookup yields CDR1 DFQATT and CDR2 SNEGSKA (reference sequence). CDR3 sequence: CSAKGGSQTGWSLEQYV. The CDR3 nucleotides read TGCAGTGCTAAGGGGGGCTCACAGACAGGGTGGTCCCTCGAGCAGTACGTC.

There are many counts of this clonotype. This sequence joins TRBV6-2 or TRBV6-3 and TRBJ2-7; 9 bases fit TRBD1. V lost 2 bases and J lost 2; bases outside the gene matches: 10. Germline V CDR1 and CDR2: MNHEY, SVGEGT. There are 17 residues in the CDR3. The CDR3 protein is CASSYDPRQGDTYEQYF. In DNA, the CDR3 is TGTGCCAGCAGTTACGACCCGAGACAGGGGGATACCTACGAGCAGTACTTC.

Only a few counts were recorded for this clonotype. The rearrangement links TRBV12-3 or TRBV12-4 to TRBJ1-4; TRBD1 is a possible D gene (5 bases). Trimming stripped 3 bases from V and 7 bases from J, with 9 bases between. CDR3 size: 13 residues. DNA for the CDR3: TGTGCCAGCAGTTTGAAGGGGACTGAAAAACTGTTTTTT. Translating it yields CASSLKGTEKLFF.

This clonotype was observed at least ten times. The V call is TRBV6-5, the J call TRBJ2-2; tentatively, D is TRBD2 (6 bases). Germline CDR1 and CDR2: MNHEY and SVGAGI. Trimming cost V 2 bases and J 4 bases, with 8 bases left between them. CDR3 size: 14 residues. CDR3 coding DNA: TGTGCCAGCAGTTACCAGGGAGGCACCGGGGAGCTGTTTTTT. Its translation is CASSYQGGTGELFF.

Turning to this clonotype: This is likely a read error, given that the CDR3 carries no conserved phenylalanine or tryptophan at its end. The rearrangement joins TRBV14 to TRBJ2-1; 10 bases are shared with TRBD2. The V segment lost 4 bases and the J segment 5 bases; nucleotides outside the gene matches: 8. The germline V gene encodes CDR1 SGHDN and CDR2 FVKESK. The CDR3 extends over 16 amino acids. The CDR3 DNA sequence: TGTGCCAGCAGCCGGATAGCGGGGGGTCCGAACAATGAGCAGTTCTCC. Translating gives CASSRIAGGPNNEQFS.

At least ten counts were recorded for this clonotype. V is TRBV4-3 and J is TRBJ2-2, with D maybe TRBD1 (6 bases). The V gene's germline CDR1 is LGHNA and CDR2 YSLEER. This CDR3 comprises 16 residues. Trimming stripped 5 bases from V and 5 bases from J, with 18 bases between. The CDR3 protein is CASSDRQVRGTGELFF. For the CDR3, the DNA is TGCGCCAGCAGCGACCGACAGGTTCGCGGTACCGGGGAGCTGTTTTTT.

The chain carries TRBV6-5 and TRBJ2-1; 14 nucleotides align to TRBD2. Germline V CDR1 and CDR2: MNHEY, SVGAGI. V was clipped by 4 bases and J by 7 bases; unmatched bases: 3. CDR3 length equals 15 residues. Here the CDR3 DNA reads TGTGCCAGCAGTTTTGGGACTAGCGGGGGTAATGAGCAGTTCTTC. This gives the protein CASSFGTSGGNEQFF.

Note on this clonotype: This may arise from a read error, as a much more abundant clone is one base away. The genes are TRBV19 and TRBJ2-5; 13 bases are shared with TRBD2. CDR1 is LNHDA, CDR2 SQIVND, per germline (reference sequence). Trimming took 3 bases from V and 10 from J; bases not matched to a gene: 8. The CDR3 sequence is 15 residues long. The CDR3 region has the DNA TGTGCCAGTAGTATGACTAGCGGGGGGCTTACAAACCAGTACTTC. This encodes CASSMTSGGLTNQYF. Based on the CDR3 plus reference TRBV19 and TRBJ2-5, the full variable domain is DGGITQSPKYLFRKEGQNVTLSCEQNLNHDAMYWYRQDPGQGLRLIYYSQIVNDFQKGDIAEGYSVSREKKESFPLTVTSAQKNPTAFYLCASSMTSGGLTNQYFGPGTRLLVL.

Many counts were recorded for this clonotype. V and J are TRBV2 and TRBJ2-1; 9 bases agree with TRBD2. Germline V CDR1 and CDR2: SNHLY, FYNNEI. This CDR3 spans 15 amino acids. The J segment lost 5 bases and the V segment lost 6 bases, leaving 8 bases of the junction unmatched. This CDR3 is CASRKTSGLNNEQFF. CDR3 nucleotides: TGTGCCAGCAGGAAGACTAGCGGTCTGAACAATGAGCAGTTCTTC.